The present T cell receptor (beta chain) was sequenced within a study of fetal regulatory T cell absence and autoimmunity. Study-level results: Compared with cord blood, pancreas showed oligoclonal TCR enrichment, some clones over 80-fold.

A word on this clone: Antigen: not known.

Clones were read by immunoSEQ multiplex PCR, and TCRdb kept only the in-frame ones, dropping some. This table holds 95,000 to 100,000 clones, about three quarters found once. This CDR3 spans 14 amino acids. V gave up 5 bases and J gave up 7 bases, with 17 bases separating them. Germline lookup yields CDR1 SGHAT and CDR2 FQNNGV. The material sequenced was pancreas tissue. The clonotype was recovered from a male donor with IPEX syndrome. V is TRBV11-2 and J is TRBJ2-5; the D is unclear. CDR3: CASSPFKAVRTQYF. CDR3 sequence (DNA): TGTGCCAGCAGCCCGTTCAAGGCCGTGCGGACCCAGTACTTC.